This T cell receptor beta chain is from a study of shared clonotypes between healthy human individuals. Libraries were prepared by immunoSEQ multiplex PCR; TCRdb keeps only in-frame clonotypes and omits some of them. Of around 940,000 clones in the sample, about three quarters were seen once. Germline CDR1 and CDR2: SGHDN and FVKESK. CDR3 length equals 11 residues. V was shortened by 5 bases and J by 13 bases, with 12 bases between the two germline ends. Material for sequencing was memory CD4+ T cells sorted from blood. Subset defined: CD45RA-negative fraction. The J gene is TRBJ2-1, the V gene TRBV14; TRBD2 is a possible D gene (6 bases). The receptor comes from a man between 18 and 29 years old in good health. This CDR3 is CASSFRLVQFF. For the CDR3, the DNA is TGTGCCAGCAGCTTTCGACTAGTCCAGTTCTTC.